This TCR beta chain was found in a study of neurological immune-mediated disorders. V lost 3 bases and J 8 bases, leaving 14 bases between the germline ends. This CDR3 has 13 amino acids. Germline V CDR1 and CDR2: DFQATT, SNEGSKA (reference sequence). MiXCR was run by TCRdb on the 5' RACE reads, yielding one entry per CDR3 protein. The sample consists of approximately 20,000 distinct CDR3 sequences, about 2.6% of them appearing once. Study-wide results and limits: One related-CDR3 cluster, found by phylogenetic grouping, held repertoires of 18 of 34 multiple sclerosis patients and is a possible signature.

This clonotype was recorded many times. Its antigen is still unknown. Where libraries were unsorted, they were derived from 2 million PBMCs stored at -80 degrees C. This chain connects TRBV20-1 to TRBJ2-1, with a tentative D call TRBD2 (6 bases). Source material: PBMCs. This receptor was identified in a woman under 30 with multiple sclerosis. As DNA, the CDR3 is TGCAGTGCTAGTCCGACTAGAATCTATGAGCAGTTCTTC. It translates to CSASPTRIYEQFF.